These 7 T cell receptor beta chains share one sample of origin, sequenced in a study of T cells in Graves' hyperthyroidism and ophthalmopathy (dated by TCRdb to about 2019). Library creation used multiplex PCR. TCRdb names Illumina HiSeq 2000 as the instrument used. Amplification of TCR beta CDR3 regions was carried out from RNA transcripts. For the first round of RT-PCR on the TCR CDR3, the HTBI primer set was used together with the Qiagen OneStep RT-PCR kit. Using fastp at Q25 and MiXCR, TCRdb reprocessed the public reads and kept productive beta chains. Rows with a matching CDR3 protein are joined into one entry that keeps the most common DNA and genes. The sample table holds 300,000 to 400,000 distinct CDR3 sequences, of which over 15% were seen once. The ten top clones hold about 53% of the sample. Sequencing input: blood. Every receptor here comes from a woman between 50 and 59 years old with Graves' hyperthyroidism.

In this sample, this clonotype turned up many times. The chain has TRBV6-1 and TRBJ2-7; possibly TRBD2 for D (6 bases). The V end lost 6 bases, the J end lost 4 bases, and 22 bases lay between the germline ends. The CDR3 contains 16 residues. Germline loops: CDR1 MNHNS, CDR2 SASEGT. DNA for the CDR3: TGTGCCAGCAGACCAGGACTACCAGAGGGCCTATACGAGCAGTACTTC. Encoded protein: CASRPGLPEGLYEQYF.

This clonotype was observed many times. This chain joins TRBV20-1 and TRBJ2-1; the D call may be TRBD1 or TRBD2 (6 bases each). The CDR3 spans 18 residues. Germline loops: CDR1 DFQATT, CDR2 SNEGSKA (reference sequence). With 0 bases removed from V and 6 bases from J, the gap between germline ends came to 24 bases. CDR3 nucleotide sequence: TGCAGTGCTAGAGATCCTTGGCGGGGACACCTTCGGGGCAATGAGCAGTTCTTC. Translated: CSARDPWRGHLRGNEQFF.

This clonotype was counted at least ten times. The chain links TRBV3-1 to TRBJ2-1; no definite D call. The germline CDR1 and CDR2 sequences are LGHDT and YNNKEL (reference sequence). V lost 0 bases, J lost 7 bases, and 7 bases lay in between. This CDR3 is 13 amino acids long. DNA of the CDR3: TGTGCCAGCAGCCAAGATCTAGTTAATGAGCAGTTCTTC. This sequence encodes CASSQDLVNEQFF.

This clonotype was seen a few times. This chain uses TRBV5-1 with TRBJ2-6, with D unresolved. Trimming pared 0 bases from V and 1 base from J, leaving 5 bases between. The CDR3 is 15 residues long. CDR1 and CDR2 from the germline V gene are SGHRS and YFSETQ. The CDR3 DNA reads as TGCGCCAGCAGCTTGGTGACTTCTGGGGCCAACGTCCTGACTTTC. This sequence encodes CASSLVTSGANVLTF.

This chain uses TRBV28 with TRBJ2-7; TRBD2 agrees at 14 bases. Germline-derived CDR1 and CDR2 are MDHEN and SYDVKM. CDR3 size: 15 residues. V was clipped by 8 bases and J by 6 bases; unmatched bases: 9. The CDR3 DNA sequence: TGTGCCAGCTCACCACCGGGACTAGCGGGAGTCGAGCAGTACTTC. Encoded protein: CASSPPGLAGVEQYF.

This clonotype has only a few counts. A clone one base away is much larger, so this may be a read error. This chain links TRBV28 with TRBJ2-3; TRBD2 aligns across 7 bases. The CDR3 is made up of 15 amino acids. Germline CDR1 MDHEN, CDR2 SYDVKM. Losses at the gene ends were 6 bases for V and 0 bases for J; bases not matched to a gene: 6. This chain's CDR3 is CASREAGSSTDTQYF. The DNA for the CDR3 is TGTGCCAGCAGAGAAGCGGGATCCAGCACAGATACGCAGTATTTT.

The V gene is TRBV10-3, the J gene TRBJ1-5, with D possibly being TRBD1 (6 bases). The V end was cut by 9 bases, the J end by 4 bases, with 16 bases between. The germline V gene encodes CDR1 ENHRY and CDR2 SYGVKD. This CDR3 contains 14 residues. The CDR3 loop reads CAIGEQGSNQPQHF. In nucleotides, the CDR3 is TGTGCCATTGGCGAACAGGGTTCTAATCAGCCCCAGCATTTT.